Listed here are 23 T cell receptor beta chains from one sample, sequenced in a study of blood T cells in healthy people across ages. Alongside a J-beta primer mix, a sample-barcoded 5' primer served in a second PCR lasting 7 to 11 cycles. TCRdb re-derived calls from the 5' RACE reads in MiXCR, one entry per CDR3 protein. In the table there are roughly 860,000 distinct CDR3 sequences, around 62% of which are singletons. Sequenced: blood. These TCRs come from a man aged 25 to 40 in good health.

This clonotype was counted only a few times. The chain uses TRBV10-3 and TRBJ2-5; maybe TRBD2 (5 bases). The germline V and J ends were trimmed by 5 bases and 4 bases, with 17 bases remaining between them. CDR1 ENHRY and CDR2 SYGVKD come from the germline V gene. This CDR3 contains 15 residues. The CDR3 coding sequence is TGTGCCATCAGTCCCTATCGAGAGGGCGGAGAGACCCAGTACTTC. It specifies CAISPYREGGETQYF.

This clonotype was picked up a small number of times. CDR3 DNA: TGCAGTGCTTCTCCTGACCGGGACACCTCCTACGAGCAGTACTTC. As protein: CSASPDRDTSYEQYF. This chain uses TRBV20-1 with TRBJ2-7, with D tentatively TRBD1 (6 bases). Trimming cost V 5 bases and J 0 bases, with 17 bases left between them. Germline V lookup: CDR1 DFQATT, CDR2 SNEGSKA (reference sequence). This CDR3 is built from 15 residues.

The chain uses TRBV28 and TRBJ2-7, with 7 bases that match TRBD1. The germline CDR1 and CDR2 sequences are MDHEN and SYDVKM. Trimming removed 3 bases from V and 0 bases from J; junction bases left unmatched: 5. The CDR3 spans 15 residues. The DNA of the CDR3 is TGTGCCAGCAGTTTGGGACAGAGCCTCTCCTACGAGCAGTACTTC. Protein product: CASSLGQSLSYEQYF.

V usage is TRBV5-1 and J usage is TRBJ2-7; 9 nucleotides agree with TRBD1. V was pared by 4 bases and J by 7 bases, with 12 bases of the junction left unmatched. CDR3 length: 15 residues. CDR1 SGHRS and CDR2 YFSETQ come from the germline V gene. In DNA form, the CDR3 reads TGCGCCAGCAGCCCAACCGGGACAGGGAACGAAGAGCAGTACTTC. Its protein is CASSPTGTGNEEQYF.

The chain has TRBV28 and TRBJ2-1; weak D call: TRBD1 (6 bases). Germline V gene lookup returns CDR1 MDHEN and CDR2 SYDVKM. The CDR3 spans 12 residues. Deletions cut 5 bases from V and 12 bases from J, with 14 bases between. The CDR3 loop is CASSPTGYRQFF. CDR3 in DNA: TGTGCCAGCAGTCCCACAGGGTATCGGCAGTTCTTC.

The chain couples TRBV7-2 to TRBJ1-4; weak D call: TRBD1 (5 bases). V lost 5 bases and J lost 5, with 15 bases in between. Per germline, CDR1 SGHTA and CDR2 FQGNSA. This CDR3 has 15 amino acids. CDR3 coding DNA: TGTGCCAGCAGCCCTCGATTGTGGGGGAATGAAAAACTGTTTTTT. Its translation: CASSPRLWGNEKLFF.

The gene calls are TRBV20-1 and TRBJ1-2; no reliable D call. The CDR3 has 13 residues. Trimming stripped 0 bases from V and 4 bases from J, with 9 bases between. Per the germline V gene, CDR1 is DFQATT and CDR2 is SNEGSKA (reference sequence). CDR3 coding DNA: TGCAGTGCTAGAGATCTGGTCATCTATGGCTACACCTTC. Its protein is CSARDLVIYGYTF.

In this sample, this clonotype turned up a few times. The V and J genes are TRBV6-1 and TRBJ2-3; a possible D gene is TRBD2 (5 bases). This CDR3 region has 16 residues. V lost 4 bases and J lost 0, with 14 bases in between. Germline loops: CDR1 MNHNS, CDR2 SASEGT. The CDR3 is CASSGPRGFSTDTQYF. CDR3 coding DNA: TGTGCCAGCAGTGGCCCCCGGGGTTTCAGCACAGATACGCAGTATTTT.

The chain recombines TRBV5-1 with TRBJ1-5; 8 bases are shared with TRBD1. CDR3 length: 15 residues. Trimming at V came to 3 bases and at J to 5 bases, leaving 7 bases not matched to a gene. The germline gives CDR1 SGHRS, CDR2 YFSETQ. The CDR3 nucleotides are TGCGCCAGCAGCTCGACAGGGGTTAACGATCAGCCCCAGCATTTT. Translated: CASSSTGVNDQPQHF.

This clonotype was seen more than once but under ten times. CDR3 DNA: TGTGCCAGCAGCGTACAGGGGGCCTCGAGTGAGCAGTTCTTC. It yields the protein CASSVQGASSEQFF. The chain has TRBV6-2 or TRBV6-3 and TRBJ2-1; TRBD1 aligns across 9 bases. Germline V lookup: CDR1 MNHEY, CDR2 SVGEGT. Trimming at V came to 6 bases and at J to 9 bases, leaving 9 bases not matched to a gene. CDR3 length: 14 residues.

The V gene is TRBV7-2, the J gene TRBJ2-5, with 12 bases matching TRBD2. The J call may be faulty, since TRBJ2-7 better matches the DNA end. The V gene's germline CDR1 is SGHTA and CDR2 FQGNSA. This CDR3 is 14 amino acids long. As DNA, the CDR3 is TGTGCCAGCAGCTCAACTAGCGGGGGGAGCGAGCAGTACTTC. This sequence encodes CASSSTSGGSEQYF.

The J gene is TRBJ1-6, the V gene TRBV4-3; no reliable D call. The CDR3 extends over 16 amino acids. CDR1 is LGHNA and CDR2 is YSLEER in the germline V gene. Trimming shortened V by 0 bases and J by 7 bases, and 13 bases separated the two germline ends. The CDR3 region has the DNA TGCGCCAGCAGCCAAGATCAAGGACTTAGAAATTCACCCCTCCACTTT. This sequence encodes CASSQDQGLRNSPLHF.

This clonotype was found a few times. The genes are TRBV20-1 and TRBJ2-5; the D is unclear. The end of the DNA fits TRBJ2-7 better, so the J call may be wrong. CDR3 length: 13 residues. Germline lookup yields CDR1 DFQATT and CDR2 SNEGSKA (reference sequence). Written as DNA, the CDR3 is TGCAGTGCTAGAGATACCGGATATTACGAGCAGTACTTC. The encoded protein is CSARDTGYYEQYF.

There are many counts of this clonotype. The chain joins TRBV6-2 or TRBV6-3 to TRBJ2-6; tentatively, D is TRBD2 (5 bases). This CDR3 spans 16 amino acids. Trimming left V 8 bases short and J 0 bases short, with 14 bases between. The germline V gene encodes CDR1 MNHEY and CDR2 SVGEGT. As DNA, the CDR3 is TGTGCCAGCTCCCACTCGGGGAGCTCTGGGGCCAACGTCCTGACTTTC. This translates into CASSHSGSSGANVLTF.

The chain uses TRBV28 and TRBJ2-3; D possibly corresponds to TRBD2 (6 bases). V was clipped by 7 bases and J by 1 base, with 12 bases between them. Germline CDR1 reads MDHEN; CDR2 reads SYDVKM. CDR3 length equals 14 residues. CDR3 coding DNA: TGTGCCAGCACCCCCGGGGGTCGCACAGATACGCAGTATTTT. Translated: CASTPGGRTDTQYF.

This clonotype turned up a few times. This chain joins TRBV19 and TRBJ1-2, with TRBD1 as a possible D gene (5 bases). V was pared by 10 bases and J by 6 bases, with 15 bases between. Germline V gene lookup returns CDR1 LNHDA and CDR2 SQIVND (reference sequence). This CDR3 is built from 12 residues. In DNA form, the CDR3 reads TGTGCCACCGAACGGCAGGGTAATGGCTACACCTTC. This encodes CATERQGNGYTF.

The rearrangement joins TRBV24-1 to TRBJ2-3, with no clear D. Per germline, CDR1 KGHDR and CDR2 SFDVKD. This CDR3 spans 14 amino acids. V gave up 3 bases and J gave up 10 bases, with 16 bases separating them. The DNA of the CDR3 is TGTGCCACCAGTGATATCCCGGGCCTCATGGCGCAGTATTTT. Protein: CATSDIPGLMAQYF.

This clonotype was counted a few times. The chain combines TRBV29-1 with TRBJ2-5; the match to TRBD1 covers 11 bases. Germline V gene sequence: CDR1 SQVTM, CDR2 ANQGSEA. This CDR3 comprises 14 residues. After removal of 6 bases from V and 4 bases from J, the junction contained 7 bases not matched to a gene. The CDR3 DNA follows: TGCAGCGTCCTTCCTGGGACAGGGGGAGAGACCCAGTACTTC. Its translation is CSVLPGTGGETQYF.

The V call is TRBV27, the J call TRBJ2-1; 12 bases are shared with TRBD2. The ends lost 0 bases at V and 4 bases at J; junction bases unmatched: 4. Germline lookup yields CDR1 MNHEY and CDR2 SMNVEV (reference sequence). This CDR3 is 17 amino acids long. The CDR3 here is CASSLSKLAGGYNEQFF. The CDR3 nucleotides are TGTGCCAGCAGTTTATCCAAACTAGCGGGGGGATACAATGAGCAGTTCTTC.

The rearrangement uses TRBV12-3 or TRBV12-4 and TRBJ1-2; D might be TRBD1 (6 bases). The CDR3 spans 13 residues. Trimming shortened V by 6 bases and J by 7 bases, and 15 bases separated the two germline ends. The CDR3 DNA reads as TGTGCCAGCAGGCGGGGAGGGGGACGTGGCTACACCTTC. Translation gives CASRRGGGRGYTF.

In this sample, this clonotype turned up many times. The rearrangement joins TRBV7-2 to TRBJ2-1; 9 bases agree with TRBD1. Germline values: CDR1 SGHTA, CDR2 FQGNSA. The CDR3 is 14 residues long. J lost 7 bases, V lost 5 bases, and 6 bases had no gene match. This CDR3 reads CASSRDRVTNEQFF. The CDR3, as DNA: TGTGCCAGCAGCCGGGACAGGGTGACGAATGAGCAGTTCTTC.

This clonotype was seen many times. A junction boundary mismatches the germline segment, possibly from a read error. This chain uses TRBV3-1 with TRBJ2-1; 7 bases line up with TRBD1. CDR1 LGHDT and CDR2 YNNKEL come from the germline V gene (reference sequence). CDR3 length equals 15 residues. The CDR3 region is CASSQGDSSYNEQFF. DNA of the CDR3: TGCGCCAGCAGCCAAGGGGACAGCTCCTACAATGAGCAGTTCTTC.

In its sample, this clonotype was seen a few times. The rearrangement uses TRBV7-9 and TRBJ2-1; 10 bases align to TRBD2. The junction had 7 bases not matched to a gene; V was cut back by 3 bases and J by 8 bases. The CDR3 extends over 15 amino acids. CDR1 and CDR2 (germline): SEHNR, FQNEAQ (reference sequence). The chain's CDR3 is CASSFSSGGDYEQFF. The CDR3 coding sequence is TGTGCCAGCAGCTTCTCTAGCGGGGGAGACTATGAGCAGTTCTTC.